The 21 T cell receptor beta chains reported below all come from one sample, sequenced in a study of T cell responses to AZD1222 COVID-19 vaccine. The table came from immunoSEQ multiplex PCR; TCRdb's copy has only in-frame clones and leaves some out. The profile shows about 130,000 clones, approximately 91% of them singletons. This sample comprised peripheral blood, obtained 28 days after the second AZD1222 dose. These TCRs come from an adult who received the AZD1222 COVID-19 vaccine.

J is TRBJ1-3 and V is TRBV7-9; D perhaps matches TRBD1 (5 bases). This CDR3 has 14 residues. Germline V gives CDR1 SEHNR, CDR2 FQNEAQ (reference sequence). The CDR3, as DNA: TGTGCGTCGAGACCAGGGAGGTCTGGAAACACCATATATTTT. This translates into CASRPGRSGNTIYF.

This chain uses TRBV18 with TRBJ1-6; 7 nucleotides match TRBD1. J lost 5 bases, V lost 3 bases, and 7 bases had no gene match. The CDR3 spans 16 residues. Germline-derived CDR1 and CDR2 are KGHSH and LQKENI. The CDR3 sequence: CASSPATQGNNSPLHF. CDR3 bases: TGTGCCAGCTCACCCGCGACACAGGGGAATAATTCACCCCTCCACTTT.

The chain employs TRBV11-3 and TRBJ2-7; 10 bases map to TRBD1. The ends lost 1 base at V and 5 bases at J; junction bases unmatched: 8. The CDR3 length is 16 residues. Germline CDR1 is SGHNT and CDR2 is YENEEA. CDR3 region: CASSLGIDRGLDEQYF. The CDR3 DNA is TGTGCCAGCAGCTTAGGTATCGACAGGGGGCTGGACGAGCAGTACTTC. Variable domain in full (rest from reference TRBV11-3 and TRBJ2-7): EAGVVQSPRYKIIEKKQPVAFWCNPISGHNTLYWYLQNLGQGPELLIRYENEEAVDDSQLPKDRFSAERLKGVDSTLKIQPAELGDSAVYLCASSLGIDRGLDEQYFGPGTRLTVT.

The chain recombines TRBV6-5 with TRBJ1-3; the match to TRBD1 covers 8 bases. Germline CDR1 and CDR2: MNHEY and SVGAGI. The ends lost 5 bases at V and 1 base at J; junction bases unmatched: 4. CDR3 length: 15 residues. CDR3 in amino acids: CASSRTGWSGNTIYF. CDR3 in DNA: TGTGCCAGCAGTCGGACAGGGTGGTCTGGAAACACCATATATTTT.

The V gene is TRBV6-1, the J gene TRBJ2-5; unclear D gene. The CDR3 totals 14 residues. Germline V gene lookup returns CDR1 MNHNS and CDR2 SASEGT. V gave up 1 base and J gave up 6 bases, with 12 bases separating them. Here the CDR3 reads CASSEDTYGKTQYF. Written as DNA, the CDR3 is TGTGCCAGCAGTGAAGACACCTATGGGAAGACCCAGTACTTC.

The chain joins TRBV7-3 to TRBJ2-2, with D unclear. Germline CDR1 is SGHTA and CDR2 is FQGTGA. The CDR3 runs to 14 residues. V was cut by 2 bases and J by 6 bases, with 10 bases left in between. CDR3: CASSLDRFSGELFF. CDR3 DNA sequence: TGTGCCAGCAGCTTAGACCGGTTTTCCGGGGAGCTGTTTTTT.

This clone was detected once. This rearrangement joins TRBV28 to TRBJ1-5; D remains ambiguous. This CDR3 is built from 12 residues. Per germline, CDR1 MDHEN and CDR2 SYDVKM. The V end was cut by 4 bases, the J end by 7 bases, with 8 bases between. The CDR3 protein is CASSSGSQPQHF. CDR3 DNA sequence: TGTGCCAGCAGTTCTGGATCCCAGCCCCAGCATTTT.

The rearrangement uses TRBV4-2 and TRBJ1-2; tentative D call: TRBD1 (5 bases). Per germline, CDR1 LGHNA and CDR2 YNFKEQ. The CDR3 spans 15 residues. V lost 4 bases to trimming and J lost 2 bases, with 14 bases between them. For the CDR3, the DNA is TGTGCCAGCAGCCCATCGGCGGGGGGGAACTATGGCTACACCTTC. Protein product: CASSPSAGGNYGYTF.

The chain is built from TRBV6-5 and TRBJ1-4; D ambiguous. Germline V gives CDR1 MNHEY, CDR2 SVGAGI. Deletions cut 0 bases from V and 4 bases from J, with 9 bases between. The CDR3 totals 15 residues. In nucleotides, the CDR3 is TGTGCCAGCAGTTACTCGAGTCCGAATAATGAAAAACTGTTTTTT. This codes for CASSYSSPNNEKLFF.

The rearrangement links TRBV7-8 to TRBJ2-3, with a possible D match to TRBD2 (6 bases). This CDR3 contains 14 residues. The V end was cut by 5 bases, the J end by 2 bases, with 11 bases between. The V gene's germline CDR1 is SGHVS and CDR2 FQNEAQ. The DNA of the CDR3 is TGTGCCAGCAGCCTGCGGACTACCACAGATACGCAGTATTTT. Its translation: CASSLRTTTDTQYF.

The chain joins TRBV5-1 to TRBJ2-5, with D perhaps matching TRBD1 or TRBD2 (6 bases each). V was cut by 3 bases and J by 5 bases, with 14 bases left in between. Per the germline V gene, CDR1 is SGHRS and CDR2 is YFSETQ. This CDR3 spans 14 amino acids. CDR3 protein: CASSSTGGGETQYF. CDR3 nucleotides: TGCGCCAGCAGCTCGACAGGTGGGGGGGAGACCCAGTACTTC. Looking up the rest from reference TRBV5-1 and TRBJ2-5 gives the full variable domain: KAGVTQTPRYLIKTRGQQVTLSCSPISGHRSVSWYQQTPGQGLQFLFEYFSETQRNKGNFPGRFSGRQFSNSRSEMNVSTLELGDSALYLCASSSTGGGETQYFGPGTRLLVL.

The V gene is TRBV30, the J gene TRBJ1-2, with D hard to call. Germline loops: CDR1 GTSNPN, CDR2 SVGIG (reference sequence). V gave up 0 bases and J gave up 1 base, with 3 bases separating them. CDR3 length: 12 residues. CDR3 region: CAWSVRNYGYTF. CDR3 sequence (DNA): TGTGCCTGGAGTGTCCGTAACTATGGCTACACCTTC.

This clone was seen only once. The CDR3 loop is CASSKVKGQGAETEAFF. The CDR3 nucleotides are TGTGCCAGCAGCAAGGTAAAGGGACAGGGGGCCGAGACTGAAGCTTTCTTT. This chain links TRBV21-1 with TRBJ1-1; TRBD1 is the table's D call and was not checked against the DNA. TRBV21-1 is termed a pseudogene. The CDR3 covers 17 residues.

V is TRBV11-2 and J is TRBJ2-2, with D possibly matching TRBD2 (5 bases). CDR1 and CDR2 from the germline V gene are SGHAT and FQNNGV. V gave up 0 bases and J gave up 4 bases, with 9 bases separating them. The CDR3 is 15 amino acids. This CDR3 reads CASSLDPSPTGELFF. CDR3 sequence (DNA): TGTGCCAGCAGCTTAGACCCTAGCCCCACCGGGGAGCTGTTTTTT.

The chain carries TRBV9 and TRBJ2-2; D is ambiguous. The V gene's germline CDR1 is SGDLS and CDR2 YYNGEE. This CDR3 spans 15 amino acids. Deletions cut 3 bases from V and 1 base from J, with 10 bases between. CDR3 sequence reads: CASSANIGNTGELFF. CDR3 sequence (DNA): TGTGCCAGCAGCGCAAACATAGGGAACACCGGGGAGCTGTTTTTT. The full variable domain, completed using reference TRBV9 and TRBJ2-2, is DSGVTQTPKHLITATGQRVTLRCSPRSGDLSVYWYQQSLDQGLQFLIQYYNGEERAKGNILERFSAQQFPDLHSELNLSSLELGDSALYFCASSANIGNTGELFFGEGSRLTVL.

The chain has TRBV6-1 and TRBJ1-3, with D possibly TRBD1 on 5 matching bases. CDR1 MNHNS and CDR2 SASEGT come from the germline V gene. V was pared by 2 bases and J by 4 bases, with 6 bases between. CDR3 size: 13 residues. CDR3 loop: CASSETGGNTIYF. DNA for the CDR3: TGTGCCAGCAGTGAAACAGGAGGAAACACCATATATTTT.

The chain has TRBV11-1 and TRBJ2-7, with TRBD2 matching 8 bases. The CDR3 contains 15 residues. From germline, CDR1 is SGHAT and CDR2 FQDESV (reference sequence). The V and J ends lost 1 base and 7 bases, in that order; junction bases with no gene match: 9. This CDR3 reads CASSLGVRGLGEQYF. The CDR3 DNA sequence: TGTGCCAGCAGCTTAGGGGTCCGGGGACTAGGGGAGCAGTACTTC.

The gene calls are TRBV24-1 and TRBJ2-1; D could derive from TRBD1 or TRBD2 (5 bases each). This CDR3 region has 17 residues. V was shortened by 5 bases and J by 2 bases, with 18 bases between the two germline ends. From germline, CDR1 is KGHDR and CDR2 SFDVKD. The CDR3: CATSGPSGTAAYNEQFF. In DNA form, the CDR3 reads TGTGCCACCAGTGGACCTTCGGGGACCGCGGCCTACAATGAGCAGTTCTTC.

J is TRBJ2-7 and V is TRBV30, with a weak D call TRBD2 (5 bases). The CDR3 sequence is 14 residues long. Germline V gives CDR1 GTSNPN, CDR2 SVGIG (reference sequence). The V and J ends lost 5 bases and 0 bases respectively, with 14 bases between them. The CDR3 reads CAWDLGLASYEQYF. CDR3 sequence (DNA): TGTGCCTGGGACCTCGGGCTAGCCTCCTACGAGCAGTACTTC.

This clone was counted a single time. The chain is built from TRBV19 and TRBJ2-5; 8 nucleotides line up with TRBD2. V lost 7 bases to trimming and J lost 2 bases; unmatched junction nucleotides: 6. CDR3 length: 14 residues. Germline CDR1 is LNHDA and CDR2 is SQIVND (reference sequence). CDR3 DNA sequence: TGTGCCAGTACCGAAGGACTAGCACAAGAGACCCAGTACTTC. This encodes CASTEGLAQETQYF.

Concerning this clone: The CDR3 ends on some other residue instead of the conserved phenylalanine or tryptophan, so this is likely a read error. Because the CDR3's place on the DNA is in doubt, the DNA is left out and the CDR3 is given as listed by TCRdb. V is TRBV27 and J is TRBJ1-2; TRBD1, the table's D call, lacks a check against the DNA. Germline V gives CDR1 MNHEY, CDR2 SMNVEV (reference sequence). The CDR3 spans 12 amino acids, including both terminal residues. This CDR3 is CASSPVGHTSLS.